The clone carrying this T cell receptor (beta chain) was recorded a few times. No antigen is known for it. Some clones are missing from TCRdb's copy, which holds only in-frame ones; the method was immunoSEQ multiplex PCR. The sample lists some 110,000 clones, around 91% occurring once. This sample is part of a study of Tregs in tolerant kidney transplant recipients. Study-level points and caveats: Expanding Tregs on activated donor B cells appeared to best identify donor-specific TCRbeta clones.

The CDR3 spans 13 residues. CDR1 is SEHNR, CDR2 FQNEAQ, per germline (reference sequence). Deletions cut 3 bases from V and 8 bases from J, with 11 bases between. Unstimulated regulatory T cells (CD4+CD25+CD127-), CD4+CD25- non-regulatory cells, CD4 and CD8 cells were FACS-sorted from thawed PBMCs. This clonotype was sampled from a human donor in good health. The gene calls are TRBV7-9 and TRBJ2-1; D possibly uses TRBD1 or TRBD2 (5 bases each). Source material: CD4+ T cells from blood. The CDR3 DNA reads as TGTGCCAGCAGCTTTCCTAGCAGGGATGAGCAGTTCTTC. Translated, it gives CASSFPSRDEQFF. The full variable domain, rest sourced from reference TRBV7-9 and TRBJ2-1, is DTGVSQNPRHKITKRGQNVTFRCDPISEHNRLYWYRQTLGQGPEFLTYFQNEAQLEKSRLLSDRFSAERPKGSFSTLEIQRTEQGDSAMYLCASSFPSRDEQFFGPGTRLTVL.